Each of the 20 T cell receptor beta chains below was sequenced from the same sample in a study of identical twins. TCRdb reanalysed the 5' RACE reads using MiXCR and keeps one entry per CDR3 protein. This sample has 550,000 to 700,000 distinct CDR3 sequences, with about 20% found just once. The same data also went into a second study, on T cells expressing NK-cell markers.

Sequencing was carried out using PBMCs. All receptors come from a young woman in good health.

Only a few counts were recorded for this clonotype. The chain recombines TRBV10-2 with TRBJ1-5; no firm D call. The CDR3 is made up of 13 amino acids. Germline values: CDR1 WSHSY, CDR2 SAAADI. V was shortened by 6 bases and J by 8 bases, with 14 bases between the two germline ends. The CDR3 sequence: CASSGRFGEPQHF. Written as DNA, the CDR3 is TGCGCCAGCAGCGGACGGTTTGGAGAGCCCCAGCATTTT.

The chain has TRBV14 and TRBJ2-7; D gene unclear. V was cut by 1 base and J by 3 bases, with 7 bases left in between. In germline, CDR1 is SGHDN, CDR2 FVKESK. This CDR3 comprises 13 residues. The CDR3 DNA sequence: TGTGCCAGCAGCCAAGTTACCCTCTACGAGCAGTACTTC. Protein: CASSQVTLYEQYF.

This chain connects TRBV18 to TRBJ2-7; 8 nucleotides align to TRBD1. After removal of 2 bases from V and 5 bases from J, the junction contained 11 bases not matched to a gene. The germline gives CDR1 KGHSH, CDR2 LQKENI. The CDR3 spans 16 residues. DNA of the CDR3: TGTGCCAGCTCACCAGGCTGGACAGGGCCTTCGGACGAGCAGTACTTC. Translating gives CASSPGWTGPSDEQYF.

This clonotype was recorded a few times. This rearrangement joins TRBV20-1 to TRBJ2-4; 7 bases map to TRBD2. Germline assignment: CDR1 DFQATT and CDR2 SNEGSKA (reference sequence). V shed 3 bases, J shed 0 bases, and the junction held 5 bases outside the gene matches. The CDR3 contains 15 residues. The CDR3 loop reads CSARGGTLAKNIQYF. In nucleotides, the CDR3 is TGCAGTGCTAGGGGGGGGACTCTAGCCAAAAACATTCAGTACTTC.

This clonotype was found a few times. The chain carries TRBV20-1 and TRBJ1-1; the D gene is possibly TRBD1 (5 bases). CDR1 and CDR2 (germline): DFQATT, SNEGSKA (reference sequence). Trimming cost V 2 bases and J 10 bases, with 17 bases left between them. The CDR3 loop spans 13 amino acids. CDR3 loop: CSARQGLSRAAFF. In DNA, the CDR3 is TGCAGTGCTAGACAGGGACTTTCAAGGGCAGCTTTCTTT.

The V gene is TRBV5-1, the J gene TRBJ2-7; maybe TRBD1 (6 bases). The V and J ends lost 0 bases and 0 bases respectively, with 19 bases between them. The CDR3 consists of 18 residues. Germline V gives CDR1 SGHRS, CDR2 YFSETQ. The CDR3 nucleotides read TGCGCCAGCAGCTTGGGGGGTCGATTTTGGGGGCCCTCCTACGAGCAGTACTTC. Its translation: CASSLGGRFWGPSYEQYF.

This chain links TRBV4-3 with TRBJ2-1; 9 nucleotides align to TRBD2. This CDR3 region has 17 residues. Germline loops: CDR1 LGHNA, CDR2 YSLEER. V was clipped by 1 base and J by 7 bases; unmatched bases: 11. The CDR3 protein is CASSQAVSGRPWNEQFF. CDR3 nucleotide sequence: TGCGCCAGCAGCCAAGCGGTCAGCGGGAGGCCGTGGAATGAGCAGTTCTTC.

V gene TRBV20-1 combines with J gene TRBJ2-1; 10 bases fit TRBD2. Germline V gene lookup returns CDR1 DFQATT and CDR2 SNEGSKA (reference sequence). The ends lost 5 bases at V and 7 bases at J; junction bases unmatched: 14. The CDR3 spans 16 residues. The CDR3 DNA reads as TGCAGTGCTCCCGGTCGCCCTAGCGGGAGACTAAATGAGCAGTTCTTC. Translated, it gives CSAPGRPSGRLNEQFF.

This clonotype was observed a handful of times. This sequence joins TRBV7-2 and TRBJ2-2; 7 bases fit TRBD2. CDR1 is SGHTA, CDR2 FQGNSA, per germline. The CDR3 is made up of 13 amino acids. J was trimmed by 6 bases and V by 4 bases; bases with no gene match: 2. The DNA for the CDR3 is TGTGCCAGCAGCTCCGGACTAGCCGGGGAGCTGTTTTTT. It specifies CASSSGLAGELFF.

This chain uses TRBV6-2 or TRBV6-3 with TRBJ2-1, with a weak D call TRBD2 (6 bases). V lost 2 bases, J lost 3 bases, and 17 bases lay in between. The CDR3 loop spans 17 amino acids. Germline V CDR1 and CDR2: MNHEY, SVGEGT. Written as DNA, the CDR3 is TGTGCCAGCAGTTACCCTACAACGGGAGCTAGCTACAATGAGCAGTTCTTC. Translated: CASSYPTTGASYNEQFF.

The chain employs TRBV7-9 and TRBJ1-2, with unresolved D. The CDR3 runs to 16 residues. V lost 1 base and J lost 1, with 13 bases in between. Germline loops: CDR1 SEHNR, CDR2 FQNEAQ (reference sequence). This chain's CDR3 is CASSLERGRINYGYTF. The CDR3 bases are TGTGCCAGCAGCTTAGAACGGGGTAGGATTAACTATGGCTACACCTTC.

This chain connects TRBV6-2 or TRBV6-3 to TRBJ2-7; perhaps D is TRBD1 or TRBD2 (5 bases each). Germline CDR1 and CDR2: MNHEY and SVGEGT. This CDR3 has 14 residues. V lost 6 bases, J lost 5 bases, and 17 bases lay in between. CDR3 amino acids: CASRNTGHENEQYF. In nucleotides, the CDR3 is TGTGCCAGCAGGAATACGGGGCATGAGAACGAGCAGTACTTC.

This clonotype was picked up a small number of times. The chain combines TRBV6-1 with TRBJ1-1, with TRBD1 identical over 9 bases. The ends lost 3 bases at V and 5 bases at J; junction bases unmatched: 7. Germline loops: CDR1 MNHNS, CDR2 SASEGT. The CDR3 covers 15 residues. CDR3 in amino acids: CASSDNRGLRTEAFF. CDR3 nucleotide sequence: TGTGCCAGCAGTGACAACAGGGGGCTTCGAACTGAAGCTTTCTTT.

This clonotype appeared many times. V gene TRBV9 combines with J gene TRBJ2-3; 7 bases fit TRBD1. The V and J ends lost 2 bases and 7 bases, in that order; junction bases with no gene match: 7. Germline V CDR1 and CDR2: SGDLS, YYNGEE. CDR3 length: 14 amino acids. The CDR3 bases are TGTGCCAGCAGCGTCCAGGGGGAAGGAAATACGCAGTATTTT. Protein product: CASSVQGEGNTQYF.

The rearrangement links TRBV20-1 to TRBJ2-3; 10 bases are a match to TRBD2. The CDR3 spans 15 residues. Looked up from germline, CDR1 is DFQATT and CDR2 is SNEGSKA (reference sequence). Losses at the gene ends were 5 bases for V and 6 bases for J; bases not matched to a gene: 11. The CDR3 coding sequence is TGCAGTGCTGAAGTACTAGCGGGAACGGGGGATACGCAGTATTTT. Its translation: CSAEVLAGTGDTQYF.

This clonotype was counted between two and nine times. This rearrangement joins TRBV29-1 to TRBJ2-5; 8 bases are shared with TRBD1. From germline, CDR1 is SQVTM and CDR2 ANQGSEA. J gave up 4 bases and V 5 bases, and 3 bases lay outside the gene matches. CDR3 length equals 12 residues. The CDR3 spells CSVYRGSETQYF. The DNA of the CDR3 is TGCAGCGTTTACAGGGGGTCAGAGACCCAGTACTTC.

CDR3 bases: TGTGCCAGCAGCCAACAGGAAAGGACCGAAGCTTTCTTT. Encoded protein: CASSQQERTEAFF. The genes are TRBV7-3 and TRBJ1-1, with D maybe TRBD1 (5 bases). Germline V gives CDR1 SGHTA, CDR2 FQGTGA. This CDR3 comprises 13 residues. V lost 5 bases and J lost 8, with 15 bases in between.

This clonotype has only a few counts. The chain has TRBV20-1 and TRBJ2-5, with 8 bases that match TRBD1. Trimming took 4 bases from V and 1 from J; bases not matched to a gene: 5. Germline loops: CDR1 DFQATT, CDR2 SNEGSKA (reference sequence). The CDR3 consists of 14 residues. CDR3 nucleotides: TGCAGTGCTACCGGACAGGGCGGCCAAGAGACCCAGTACTTC. Translated, it gives CSATGQGGQETQYF.

The chain employs TRBV5-6 and TRBJ1-1; D is possibly TRBD1 (5 bases). This CDR3 is built from 17 residues. Germline V lookup: CDR1 SGHDT, CDR2 YYEEEE. The ends were cut back, 2 bases at V and 3 bases at J, with 20 bases in the middle. The CDR3 nucleotides are TGTGCCAGCAGCTTCGTCCAGGGATCGTCTTATGACACTGAAGCTTTCTTT. Encoded protein: CASSFVQGSSYDTEAFF. Full variable domain (rest looked up from reference TRBV5-6 and TRBJ1-1): DAGVTQSPTHLIKTRGQQVTLRCSPKSGHDTVSWYQQALGQGPQFIFQYYEEEERQRGNFPDRFSGHQFPNYSSELNVNALLLGDSALYLCASSFVQGSSYDTEAFFGQGTRLTVV.

The CDR3 here is CASSYLLVYNEQFF. DNA of the CDR3: TGTGCCAGCAGTTACCTACTAGTTTACAATGAGCAGTTCTTC. V and J are TRBV6-2 or TRBV6-3 and TRBJ2-1, with TRBD2 as a possible D gene (5 bases). Germline V gives CDR1 MNHEY, CDR2 SVGEGT. The CDR3 consists of 14 residues. V dropped 2 bases and J dropped 4 bases, with 9 bases sitting between them.